This T cell receptor (beta chain) was identified during a study of cytomegalovirus exposure and HLA in healthy donors. The PCR was carried out with 60 Vbeta primers and 13 Jbeta primers. TCRdb's table, derived via immunoSEQ multiplex PCR, lists solely in-frame clones and lacks some. The repertoire has under 90,000 clones, approximately 70% of them found once; the top ten carry roughly 10%. CDR1 SQVTM and CDR2 ANQGSEA come from the germline V gene. Trimming shortened V by 3 bases and J by 7 bases, and 7 bases separated the two germline ends. CDR3 length equals 11 residues. V and J are TRBV29-1 and TRBJ2-1; D ambiguous. Source material: PBMCs. This receptor was identified in a woman aged 50 to 65 in good health and CMV-seropositive. The CDR3 spells CSVDSRNEQFF. The CDR3, as DNA: TGCAGCGTTGATTCTAGGAATGAGCAGTTCTTC.